The present T cell receptor beta chain was sequenced within a study of T cell changes during pregnancy in multiple sclerosis. V dropped 4 bases and J dropped 8 bases, with 17 bases sitting between them. The CDR3 is 15 residues long. Germline V gives CDR1 LGHNA, CDR2 YNFKEQ. TCRdb's table, derived via immunoSEQ multiplex PCR, lists solely in-frame clones and lacks some. Here the sample spans roughly 40,000 clones, roughly 87% being singletons. The rearrangement uses TRBV4-2 and TRBJ1-4; no clear D. The source is a female donor with multiple sclerosis, enrolled in a pregnancy study. The specimen comprised CD4+ T cells from peripheral blood mononuclear cells, sampled in the first trimester of pregnancy. CDR3 residues: CASSPTRQGREKLFF. The CDR3 nucleotides read TGTGCCAGCAGCCCCACCCGACAAGGTCGCGAAAAACTGTTTTTT.